Given below is one T cell receptor (beta chain) in context. Its target antigen remains unknown. This sample was included in a study of T cells expressing NK-cell markers (dated by TCRdb to the early 2020s). Context from the whole study: TCR beta-chain repertoires were profiled in sorted CD3+CD56+NKG2C+, CD3+CD56+NKG2C- and CD3+CD56-NKG2C+ T-cell subsets from several donors. Of the eight sequenced donors, seven were found to be HCMV-seropositive and one was found to be HCMV-seronegative. Randomly selected healthy volunteers, three men and five women, were used as the eight sequenced donors. Sequencing of the libraries produced 2 x 150 bp reads on Illumina HiSeq 2000/2500, MiSeq or NextSeq.

CDR1 and CDR2 were assigned from the germline V gene as SGHRS and YFSETQ. The CDR3 goes from the cysteine to the phenylalanine over 15 residues. No coding sequence is recorded. TCRdb shows the sequencer as Illumina HiSeq 2000. TCR beta cDNA libraries were prepared using 5'RACE template switching, which introduced a universal primer site and unique molecular identifiers. Synthesis of cDNA was primed from the TCR beta constant segment and was followed by two consecutive PCR amplification steps. As for the original processing: MIGEC was used to demultiplex reads and group reads by UMI, and MiTCR was used to assemble and quantify clonotypes. Only TCR cDNA sequences supported by at least two reads were kept to exclude erroneous sequences. The tcR package was used for downstream repertoire analysis, and clonotypes were matched across fractions by CDR3 nucleotide sequence plus V segment. VDJmatch was used to annotate antigen specificity against VDJdb, with one amino acid substitution allowed in CDR3. With the reads reprocessed by TCRdb, a single entry stands for each CDR3 protein sequence and no DNA is reported. TCRdb, not the authors, supplied the V and J calls. The sample's records list roughly 420,000 distinct CDR3 sequences. The ten largest clones add up to 7.3% of the sample.

HCMV-specific IgG was detected in serum with a commercial ELISA kit to determine HCMV serostatus. Ficoll density gradient centrifugation was used to isolate peripheral blood mononuclear cells from blood. On the study overall, not on this receptor specifically: In over five donors, the dominant CD3+CD56+NKG2C+ clonotypes were among the top 10 CD8+ clonotypes and accounted for about 1.0-7.0% of CD8+ T cells. It remained unclear whether the expanded NKG2C-expressing T cell clones were specific for HCMV antigens. Those dominant clonotypes were again the most abundant among CD3+CD56-NKG2C+ cells in a few donors, at about 28.3-60.1%.

The clonotype comes from a woman aged 18 to 75 in good health. What was sequenced was blood T cells: a sorted CD56 or NKG2C T cell subset, CD4+ or CD8+ T cells, or bulk PBMC T cells (not recorded which). This chain is built from TRBV5-1 and TRBJ2-1; checking the TCRdb D call of TRBD2 is not possible without DNA. The CDR3 region: CASSFDGGHYNEQFF.